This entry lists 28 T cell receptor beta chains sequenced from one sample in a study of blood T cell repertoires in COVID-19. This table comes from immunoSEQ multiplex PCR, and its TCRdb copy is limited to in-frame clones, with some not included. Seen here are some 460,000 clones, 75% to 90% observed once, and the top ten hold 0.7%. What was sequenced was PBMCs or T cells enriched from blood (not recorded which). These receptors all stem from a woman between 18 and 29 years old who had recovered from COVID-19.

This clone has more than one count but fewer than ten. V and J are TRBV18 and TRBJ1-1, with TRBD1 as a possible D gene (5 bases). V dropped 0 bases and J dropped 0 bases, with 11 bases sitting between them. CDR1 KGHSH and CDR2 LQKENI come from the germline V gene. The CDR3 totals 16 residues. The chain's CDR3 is CASSPPMTDMNTEAFF. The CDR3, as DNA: TGTGCCAGCTCACCACCTATGACGGACATGAACACTGAAGCTTTCTTT.

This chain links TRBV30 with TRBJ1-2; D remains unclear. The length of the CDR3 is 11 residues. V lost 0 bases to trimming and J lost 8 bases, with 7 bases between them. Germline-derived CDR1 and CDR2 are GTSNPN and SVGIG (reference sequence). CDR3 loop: CAWSVLSGYTF. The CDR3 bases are TGTGCCTGGAGTGTACTTTCGGGCTACACCTTC.

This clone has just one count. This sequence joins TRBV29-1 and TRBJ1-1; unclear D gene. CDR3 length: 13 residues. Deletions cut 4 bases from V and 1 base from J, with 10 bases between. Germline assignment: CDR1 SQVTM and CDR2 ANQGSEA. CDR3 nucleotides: TGCAGCGTTGCTCCTGAGAGGAACACTGAAGCTTTCTTT. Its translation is CSVAPERNTEAFF.

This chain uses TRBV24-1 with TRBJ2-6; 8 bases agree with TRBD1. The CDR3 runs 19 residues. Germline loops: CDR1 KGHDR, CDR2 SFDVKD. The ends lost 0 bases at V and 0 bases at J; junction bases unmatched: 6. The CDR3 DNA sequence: TGTGCCACCAGTGATTTGAGGCAGGGGGCCCGCTCTGGGGCCAACGTCCTGACTTTC. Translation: CATSDLRQGARSGANVLTF.

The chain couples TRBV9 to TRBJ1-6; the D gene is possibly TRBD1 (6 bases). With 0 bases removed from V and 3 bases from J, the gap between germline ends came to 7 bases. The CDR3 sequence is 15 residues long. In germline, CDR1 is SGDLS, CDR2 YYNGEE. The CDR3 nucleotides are TGTGCCAGCAGCGTAGGGACAGACTATAATTCACCCCTCCACTTT. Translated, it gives CASSVGTDYNSPLHF.

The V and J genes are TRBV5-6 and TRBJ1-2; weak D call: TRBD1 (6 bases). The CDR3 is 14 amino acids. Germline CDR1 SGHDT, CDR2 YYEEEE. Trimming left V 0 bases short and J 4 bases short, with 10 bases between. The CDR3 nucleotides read TGTGCCAGCAGCTTGGTTGGGGGCATCTATGGCTACACCTTC. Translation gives CASSLVGGIYGYTF.

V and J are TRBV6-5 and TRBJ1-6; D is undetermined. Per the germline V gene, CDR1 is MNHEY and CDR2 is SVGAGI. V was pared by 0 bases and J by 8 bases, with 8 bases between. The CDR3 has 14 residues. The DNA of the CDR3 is TGTGCCAGCAGTTACTCGTTCCCAGATTCACCCCTCCACTTT. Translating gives CASSYSFPDSPLHF.

CDR3 loop: CASSLEGSNQPQHF. DNA of the CDR3: TGTGCCAGCAGCTTAGAGGGGAGCAATCAGCCCCAGCATTTT. The chain couples TRBV7-9 to TRBJ1-5, with TRBD1 as a possible D gene (5 bases). V was trimmed by 1 base and J by 1 base, leaving 5 bases between them. The CDR3 totals 14 residues. Germline CDR1 reads SEHNR; CDR2 reads FQNEAQ (reference sequence).

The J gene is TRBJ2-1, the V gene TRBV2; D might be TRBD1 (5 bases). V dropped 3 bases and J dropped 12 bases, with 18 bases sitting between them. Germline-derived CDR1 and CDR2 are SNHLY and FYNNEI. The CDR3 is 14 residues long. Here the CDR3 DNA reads TGTGCCAGCAGTGATCAGCTCGGGCTAAGGGGGCAGTTCTTC. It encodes CASSDQLGLRGQFF.

CDR3 sequence reads: CATKGGTGGSPLHF. As DNA, the CDR3 is TGTGCCACCAAAGGAGGGACAGGGGGATCACCCCTCCACTTT. V usage is TRBV2 and J usage is TRBJ1-6; the match to TRBD1 covers 11 bases. V was pared by 10 bases and J by 10 bases, with 9 bases of the junction left unmatched. Germline lookup yields CDR1 SNHLY and CDR2 FYNNEI. There are 14 residues in the CDR3.

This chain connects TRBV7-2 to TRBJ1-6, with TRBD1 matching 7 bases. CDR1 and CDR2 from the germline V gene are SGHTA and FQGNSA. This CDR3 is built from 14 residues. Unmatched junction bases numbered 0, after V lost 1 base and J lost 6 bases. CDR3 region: CASSLDRGNSPLHF. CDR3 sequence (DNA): TGTGCCAGCAGCTTAGACAGGGGTAATTCACCCCTCCACTTT.

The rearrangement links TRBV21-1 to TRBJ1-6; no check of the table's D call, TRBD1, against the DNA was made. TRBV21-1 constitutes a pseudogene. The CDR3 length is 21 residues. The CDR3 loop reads CASSKALKGKVGSSYNSPLHF. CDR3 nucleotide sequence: TGTGCCAGCAGCAAAGCGCTTAAGGGGAAAGTGGGGTCCTCCTATAATTCACCCCTCCACTTT.

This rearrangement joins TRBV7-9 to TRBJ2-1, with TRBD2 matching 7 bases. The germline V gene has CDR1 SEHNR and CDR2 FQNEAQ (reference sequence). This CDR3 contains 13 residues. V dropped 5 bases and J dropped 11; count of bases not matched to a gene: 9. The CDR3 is CASSPQTSLKQFF. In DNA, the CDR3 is TGTGCCAGCAGCCCGCAGACTAGCCTTAAGCAGTTCTTC.

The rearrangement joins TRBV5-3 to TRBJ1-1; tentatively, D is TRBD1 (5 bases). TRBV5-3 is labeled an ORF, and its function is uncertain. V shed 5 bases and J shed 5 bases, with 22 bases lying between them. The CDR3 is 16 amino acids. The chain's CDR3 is CARSPSVPGEGTEAFF. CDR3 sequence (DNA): TGTGCCAGAAGTCCCTCGGTTCCGGGGGAGGGGACTGAAGCTTTCTTT.

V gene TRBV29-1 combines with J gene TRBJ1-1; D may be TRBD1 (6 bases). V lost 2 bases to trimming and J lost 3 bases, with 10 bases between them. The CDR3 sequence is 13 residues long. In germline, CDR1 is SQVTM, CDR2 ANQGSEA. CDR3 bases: TGCAGCGTTGAACAGGGGCAACACACTGAAGCTTTCTTT. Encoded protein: CSVEQGQHTEAFF.

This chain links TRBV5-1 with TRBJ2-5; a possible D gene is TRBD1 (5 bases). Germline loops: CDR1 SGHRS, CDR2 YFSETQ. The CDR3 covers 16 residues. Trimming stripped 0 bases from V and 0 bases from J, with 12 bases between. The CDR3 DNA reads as TGCGCCAGCAGCTTGGAAGGGGTGGTGTACCAAGAGACCCAGTACTTC. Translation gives CASSLEGVVYQETQYF.

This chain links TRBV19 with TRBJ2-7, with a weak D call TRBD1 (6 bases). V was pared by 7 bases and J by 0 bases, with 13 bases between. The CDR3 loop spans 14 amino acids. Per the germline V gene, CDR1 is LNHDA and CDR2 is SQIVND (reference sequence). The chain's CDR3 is CASKVDRSSYEQYF. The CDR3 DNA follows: TGTGCCAGTAAAGTAGACAGGAGCTCCTACGAGCAGTACTTC. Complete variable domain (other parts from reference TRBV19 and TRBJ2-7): DGGITQSPKYLFRKEGQNVTLSCEQNLNHDAMYWYRQDPGQGLRLIYYSQIVNDFQKGDIAEGYSVSREKKESFPLTVTSAQKNPTAFYLCASKVDRSSYEQYFGPGTRLTVT.

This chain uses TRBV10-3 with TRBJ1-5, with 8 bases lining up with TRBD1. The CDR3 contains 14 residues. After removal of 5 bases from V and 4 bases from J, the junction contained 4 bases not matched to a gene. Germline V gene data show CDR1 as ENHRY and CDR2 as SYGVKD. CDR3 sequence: CAISWTGKNQPQHF. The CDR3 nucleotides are TGTGCCATCAGTTGGACAGGGAAAAATCAGCCCCAGCATTTT.

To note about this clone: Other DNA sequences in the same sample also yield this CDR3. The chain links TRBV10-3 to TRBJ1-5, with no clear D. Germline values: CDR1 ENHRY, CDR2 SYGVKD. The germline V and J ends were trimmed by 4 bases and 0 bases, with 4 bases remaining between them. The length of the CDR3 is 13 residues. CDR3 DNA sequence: TGTGCCATCAGTGCCAATAGCAATCAGCCCCAGCATTTT. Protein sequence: CAISANSNQPQHF.

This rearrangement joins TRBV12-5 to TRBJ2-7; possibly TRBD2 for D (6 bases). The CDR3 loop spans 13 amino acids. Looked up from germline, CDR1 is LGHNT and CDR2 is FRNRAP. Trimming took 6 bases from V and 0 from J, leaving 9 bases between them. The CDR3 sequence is CASGGGVSYEQYF. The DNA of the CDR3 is TGTGCTAGTGGCGGCGGGGTCTCCTACGAGCAGTACTTC.

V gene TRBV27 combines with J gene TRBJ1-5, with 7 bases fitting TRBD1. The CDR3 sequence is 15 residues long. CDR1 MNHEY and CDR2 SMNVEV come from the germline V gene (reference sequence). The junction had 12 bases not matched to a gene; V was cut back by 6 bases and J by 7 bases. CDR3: CASSLTGQFFQPQHF. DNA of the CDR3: TGTGCCAGCAGCCTCACGGGACAGTTTTTCCAGCCCCAGCATTTT.

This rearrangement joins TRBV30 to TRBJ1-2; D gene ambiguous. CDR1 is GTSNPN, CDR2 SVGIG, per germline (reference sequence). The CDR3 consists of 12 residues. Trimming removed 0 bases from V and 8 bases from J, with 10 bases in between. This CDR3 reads CAWSVGREGYTF. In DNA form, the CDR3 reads TGTGCCTGGAGTGTGGGGAGGGAGGGCTACACCTTC.

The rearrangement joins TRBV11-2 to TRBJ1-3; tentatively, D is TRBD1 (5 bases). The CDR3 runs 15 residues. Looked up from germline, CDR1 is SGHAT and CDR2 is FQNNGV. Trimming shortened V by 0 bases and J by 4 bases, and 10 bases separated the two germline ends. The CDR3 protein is CASSLDRGVGNTIYF. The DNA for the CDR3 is TGTGCCAGCAGCTTAGATCGGGGGGTCGGAAACACCATATATTTT. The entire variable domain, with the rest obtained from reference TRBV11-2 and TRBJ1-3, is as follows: EAGVAQSPRYKIIEKRQSVAFWCNPISGHATLYWYQQILGQGPKLLIQFQNNGVVDDSQLPKDRFSAERLKGVDSTLKIQPAKLEDSAVYLCASSLDRGVGNTIYFGEGSWLTVV.

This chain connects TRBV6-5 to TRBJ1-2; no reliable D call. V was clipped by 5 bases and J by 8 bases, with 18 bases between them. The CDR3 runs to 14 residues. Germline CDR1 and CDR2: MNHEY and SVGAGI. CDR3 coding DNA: TGTGCCAGCAGTCCCCAGGTCCTTGTCCTCGGCTACACCTTC. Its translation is CASSPQVLVLGYTF.

CDR3 nucleotides: TGTGCCTGGAGTGTAACTTCGGATTCACCCCTCCACTTT. Translation: CAWSVTSDSPLHF. The chain uses TRBV30 and TRBJ1-6; D remains unclear. Trimming took off 0 bases at V and 8 bases at J, with 8 bases between the two ends. CDR1 and CDR2 (germline): GTSNPN, SVGIG (reference sequence). The CDR3 extends over 13 amino acids.

In DNA, the CDR3 is TGTGCCAGCAGCCGAGGGCCTTCTTTTGGGAACACTGAAGCTTTCTTT. Amino acid sequence: CASSRGPSFGNTEAFF. J is TRBJ1-1 and V is TRBV3-1 (or the pseudogene TRBV3-2); D ambiguous. CDR1 and CDR2 from the germline V gene are LGHDT and YNNKEL (reference sequence). V was shortened by 4 bases and J by 1 base, with 16 bases between the two germline ends. The CDR3 is 16 amino acids.

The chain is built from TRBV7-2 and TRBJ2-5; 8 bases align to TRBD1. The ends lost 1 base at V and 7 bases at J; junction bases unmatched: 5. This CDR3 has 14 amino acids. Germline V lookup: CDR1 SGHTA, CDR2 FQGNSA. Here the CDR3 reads CASSLGEQGGTQYF. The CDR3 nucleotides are TGTGCCAGCAGCTTAGGGGAACAGGGGGGGACCCAGTACTTC. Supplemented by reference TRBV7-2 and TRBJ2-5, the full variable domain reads GAGVSQSPSNKVTEKGKDVELRCDPISGHTALYWYRQSLGQGLEFLIYFQGNSAPDKSGLPSDRFSAERTGGSVSTLTIQRTQQEDSAVYLCASSLGEQGGTQYFGPGTRLLVL.

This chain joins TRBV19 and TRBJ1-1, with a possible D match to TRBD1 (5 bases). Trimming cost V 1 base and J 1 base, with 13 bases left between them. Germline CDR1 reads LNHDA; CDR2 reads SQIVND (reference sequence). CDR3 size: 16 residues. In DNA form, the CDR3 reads TGTGCCAGTAGTATAGGCCCCGCCAGGGCGAACACTGAAGCTTTCTTT. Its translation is CASSIGPARANTEAFF.